One and the same sample provided the 3 T cell receptor beta chains below, sequenced in a study of T-cell reconstitution after alpha-beta-depleted transplantation in children (dated by TCRdb to 2016 to 2017). According to the study, the label for this sample's time point signals: day 60 (about 2 months) after transplantation. In the paper's terms, the treatment or condition label means: allogeneic hematopoietic cell transplantation with graft depleted of TCRalphabeta T cells and CD19 B cells. The library came from PCR. Instrument on record: Illumina HiSeq 2500. To normalize quantification of the TCRbeta repertoire, the TCR libraries were built with molecular barcoding that relied on unique molecular identifiers. Clones were called with MiXCR by TCRdb after fastp trimmed the public reads at Q25, and only in-frame beta chains were retained. Entries that share a CDR3 protein sequence are merged under the most common genes and DNA. In this sample the table shows about 48,000 distinct CDR3 sequences, under 6% of which occur a single time. Around 30% of the sample goes to the ten largest clones.

The sample here was PBMCs, mostly from graft donor cells, taken 60 days after TCRalphabeta/CD19-depleted stem cell transplant. Receptors originate from a female patient aged 2-9 years who had a stem cell transplant for aplastic anemia, so the T cells may come from the graft donor.

In its sample, this clonotype was seen many times. The V call is TRBV27, the J call TRBJ2-7, with D maybe TRBD2 (5 bases). The CDR3 has 12 amino acids. Trimming took 3 bases from V and 7 from J, leaving 10 bases between them. Looked up from germline, CDR1 is MNHEY and CDR2 is SMNVEV (reference sequence). CDR3 in DNA: TGTGCCAGCAGTTTTAGCGACGGTGAGCAGTACTTC. Protein product: CASSFSDGEQYF.

In this sample, this clonotype turned up many times. This chain joins TRBV29-1 and TRBJ2-1, with TRBD2 identical over 8 bases. Germline values: CDR1 SQVTM, CDR2 ANQGSEA. This CDR3 is 14 amino acids long. The ends lost 3 bases at V and 7 bases at J; junction bases unmatched: 8. The CDR3 sequence: CSVDGLATNNEQFF. The CDR3 nucleotides are TGCAGCGTTGACGGACTAGCAACGAATAATGAGCAGTTCTTC.

This clonotype was counted at least ten times. CDR3 region: CASSFFSGGGGYTF. The DNA of the CDR3 is TGTGCCAGCAGTTTTTTTTCAGGGGGCGGGGGCTACACCTTC. The gene calls are TRBV28 and TRBJ1-2; 8 bases map to TRBD1. The CDR3 loop spans 14 amino acids. Trimming removed 3 bases from V and 8 bases from J; junction bases left unmatched: 8. The germline CDR1 and CDR2 sequences are MDHEN and SYDVKM.